A single sample gave rise to the 14 T cell receptor beta chains below, sequenced in a study of blood T cell repertoires in COVID-19. Sequenced by immunoSEQ multiplex PCR; TCRdb stores in-frame clones only, minus some. The table has around 310,000 clones, 85% to 90% seen once; the top ten hold less than 9.5%. The sample taken for sequencing was PBMCs or T cells enriched from blood (not recorded which). The receptors here all came from a woman younger than 45 who had recovered from COVID-19.

CDR3: CASSLGGLNQPQHF. As DNA, the CDR3 is TGTGCCAGCAGCTTAGGAGGGCTCAATCAGCCCCAGCATTTT. This chain links TRBV7-2 with TRBJ1-5; D not certain. V lost 1 base and J 3 bases, leaving 7 bases between the germline ends. Germline CDR1 SGHTA, CDR2 FQGNSA. This CDR3 contains 14 residues.

The chain carries TRBV18 and TRBJ2-3; D call uncertain. CDR1 is KGHSH, CDR2 LQKENI, per germline. The CDR3 is 14 amino acids. Trimming left V 2 bases short and J 2 bases short, with 8 bases between. This chain's CDR3 is CASSPSQVTDTQYF. CDR3 bases: TGTGCCAGCTCACCATCCCAGGTCACAGATACGCAGTATTTT. The full variable domain, its missing parts supplied by reference TRBV18 and TRBJ2-3, is NAGVMQNPRHLVRRRGQEARLRCSPMKGHSHVYWYRQLPEEGLKFMVYLQKENIIDESGMPKERFSAEFPKEGPSILRIQQVVRGDSAAYFCASSPSQVTDTQYFGPGTRLTVL.

This clone was detected only a few times. This chain uses TRBV27 with TRBJ2-7; 13 nucleotides line up with TRBD2. This CDR3 is 17 amino acids long. CDR1 and CDR2 (germline): MNHEY, SMNVEV (reference sequence). J gave up 3 bases and V 3 bases, and 8 bases lay outside the gene matches. CDR3 residues: CASSFHRTSGSHYEQYF. CDR3 DNA: TGTGCCAGCAGTTTCCACAGGACTAGCGGGAGTCACTACGAGCAGTACTTC.

The chain combines TRBV5-3 with TRBJ2-1; 9 positions match TRBD2. TRBV5-3 is labeled an ORF, and its function is uncertain. V gave up 4 bases and J gave up 1 base; unmatched junction bases: 30. This CDR3 comprises 24 residues. CDR3 coding DNA: TGTGCCAGAAGCCTTAGACAGGCCTCGGCCCCCAGCCTAGCGGGGCGTTTGTCCTACAATGAGCAGTTCTTC. As protein: CARSLRQASAPSLAGRLSYNEQFF.

The chain carries TRBV5-6 and TRBJ1-5; maybe TRBD1 (6 bases). Germline CDR1 reads SGHDT; CDR2 reads YYEEEE. This CDR3 has 15 residues. Trimming removed 2 bases at V and 4 bases at J, with 13 bases between. DNA of the CDR3: TGTGCCAGCAGCTTCGGGAGGGGGGCTAATCAGCCCCAGCATTTT. It yields the protein CASSFGRGANQPQHF. Drawing the rest from reference TRBV5-6 and TRBJ1-5, the complete variable domain is DAGVTQSPTHLIKTRGQQVTLRCSPKSGHDTVSWYQQALGQGPQFIFQYYEEEERQRGNFPDRFSGHQFPNYSSELNVNALLLGDSALYLCASSFGRGANQPQHFGDGTRLSIL.

This clone showed up just once. V is TRBV7-2 and J is TRBJ1-2, with 9 positions matching TRBD1. Germline CDR1 reads SGHTA; CDR2 reads FQGNSA. Unmatched junction bases numbered 10, after V lost 2 bases and J lost 3 bases. The CDR3 is 17 amino acids. The CDR3 DNA sequence: TGTGCCAGCAGCTTATACCCTACAGGGGGCGGGCACTATGGCTACACCTTC. The encoded protein is CASSLYPTGGGHYGYTF.

Comments on this clone: The junction departs from the called germline gene at one end, perhaps through a read error. J is TRBJ2-4 and V is TRBV6-1, with D possibly matching TRBD2 (5 bases). CDR1 is MNHNS, CDR2 SASEGT, per germline. CDR3 size: 16 residues. The CDR3 sequence is CASSENVGKGRGDTNF. Here the CDR3 DNA reads TGTGCCAGCAGTGAAAATGTAGGGAAAGGACGGGGTGACACCAACTTC.

The rearrangement links TRBV5-4 to TRBJ1-2; a weak D match, TRBD1 (5 bases). The CDR3 is 13 amino acids. Germline V gene data show CDR1 as SGHNT and CDR2 as YYREEE (reference sequence). V lost 2 bases to trimming and J lost 7 bases, with 12 bases between them. As DNA, the CDR3 is TGTGCCAGCAGCTTAACGGGGGGAACTGGCTACACCTTC. It yields the protein CASSLTGGTGYTF. The full variable domain, completed using reference TRBV5-4 and TRBJ1-2, is ETGVTQSPTHLIKTRGQQVTLRCSSQSGHNTVSWYQQALGQGPQFIFQYYREEENGRGNFPPRFSGLQFPNYSSELNVNALELDDSALYLCASSLTGGTGYTFGSGTRLTVV.

The chain joins TRBV6-1 to TRBJ1-3; 12 nucleotides align to TRBD1. The CDR3 totals 12 residues. The V gene end was trimmed by 11 bases and the J gene end by 16 bases; junction bases not matched to a gene: 12. Germline CDR1 reads MNHNS; CDR2 reads SASEGT. CDR3 DNA: TGTGCCGGACACCGGGACAGGGGGCCCTACTATTTT. Translated: CAGHRDRGPYYF.

This chain joins TRBV27 and TRBJ1-2; 7 bases map to TRBD1. Germline V gene lookup returns CDR1 MNHEY and CDR2 SMNVEV (reference sequence). After removal of 5 bases from V and 5 bases from J, the junction contained 14 bases not matched to a gene. There are 16 residues in the CDR3. This chain's CDR3 is CASSHNRGGLVYGYTF. In DNA, the CDR3 is TGTGCCAGCAGTCACAACAGGGGAGGATTGGTTTATGGCTACACCTTC.

The rearrangement uses TRBV7-9 and TRBJ1-5; unclear D gene. The CDR3 is 12 amino acids. Germline V lookup: CDR1 SEHNR, CDR2 FQNEAQ (reference sequence). Trimming shortened V by 5 bases and J by 11 bases, and 13 bases separated the two germline ends. The CDR3 bases are TGTGCCAGCAGCAATAGTCTCGAGGCCCAGCATTTT. Amino acid sequence: CASSNSLEAQHF.

The chain has TRBV4-2 and TRBJ2-1, with 7 bases lining up with TRBD2. Looked up from germline, CDR1 is LGHNA and CDR2 is YNFKEQ. This CDR3 is built from 17 residues. Germline trimming cut 0 bases from V and 8 bases from J; bases unmatched to any gene: 13. CDR3 in DNA: TGTGCCAGCAGCCAAGATCTATCGCGGGAGCCCCGCGATGAGCAGTTCTTC. Its translation is CASSQDLSREPRDEQFF.

In its sample, this clone was seen a few times. The chain links TRBV2 to TRBJ1-2, with 8 bases that match TRBD1. The V gene's germline CDR1 is SNHLY and CDR2 FYNNEI. The V and J ends lost 6 bases and 4 bases, in that order; junction bases with no gene match: 13. This CDR3 comprises 16 residues. CDR3 in DNA: TGTGCCAGCAGCCGGACAGGGAGAAAGGAAATCTATGGCTACACCTTC. Its translation is CASSRTGRKEIYGYTF.

The chain combines TRBV28 with TRBJ2-2; 7 nucleotides align to TRBD2. The V gene's germline CDR1 is MDHEN and CDR2 SYDVKM. After removal of 7 bases from V and 11 bases from J, the junction contained 13 bases not matched to a gene. The CDR3 covers 14 residues. The CDR3 reads CASTSGGSVYELFF. Written as DNA, the CDR3 is TGTGCCAGCACCTCGGGCGGGAGCGTATATGAGCTGTTTTTT.